This T cell receptor (beta chain) comes out of a study of molecular identifiers for immune sequencing clone quantification. In TCRdb, the PCR reads were re-called with MiXCR into one record per CDR3 protein. The repertoire has 490,000 or so distinct CDR3 sequences, around 23% of them found once; the top ten carry over 0.6%. Points on this clonotype: Its antigen is not known. This may be a read error: a much more frequent sequence differs by one nucleotide.

General study points: Effector cells kept over 97% of their molecules in clones above 20 RNA copies, while naive cells kept under 1% there.

CDR3 length equals 16 residues. Germline CDR1 and CDR2: SSHAT and FNYEAQ (reference sequence). This TCR came from a human donor in good health. Some libraries in this study had Jurkat cell RNA spiked in. The chain joins TRBV7-7 to TRBJ2-5, with D possibly TRBD2 on 6 matching bases. The sequenced sample consisted of naive CD8+ T cells from blood, with Jurkat cell RNA spiked in. Stated subset: FACS-sorted CD8+CD4-CCR7+CD45RA+ naive T cells. CDR3 sequence: CASSHPSEVGQETPYF. The CDR3 DNA sequence: TGTGCTAGCAGCCATCCTAGCGAGGTTGGCCAAGAGACCCCGTACTTC.